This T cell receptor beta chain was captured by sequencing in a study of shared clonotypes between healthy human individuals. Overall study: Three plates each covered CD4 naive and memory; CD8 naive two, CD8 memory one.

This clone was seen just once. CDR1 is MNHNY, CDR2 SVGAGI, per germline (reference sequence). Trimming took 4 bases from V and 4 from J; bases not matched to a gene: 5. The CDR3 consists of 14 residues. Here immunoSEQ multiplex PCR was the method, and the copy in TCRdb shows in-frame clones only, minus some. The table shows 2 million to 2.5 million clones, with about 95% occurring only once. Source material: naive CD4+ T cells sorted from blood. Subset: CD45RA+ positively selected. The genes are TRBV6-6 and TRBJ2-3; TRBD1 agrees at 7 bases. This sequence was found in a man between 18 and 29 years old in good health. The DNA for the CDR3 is TGTGCCAGCAGTTCCGTACAGGGGTCAGATACGCAGTATTTT. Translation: CASSSVQGSDTQYF.